This T cell receptor (beta chain) emerged from a study of OX40 agonist ivuxolimab in advanced cancers. Overall study: There were three patients with partial responses, one having hepatocellular carcinoma and two cutaneous melanoma. Findings and caveats of the study: In general, CD8+ T cells held more expanded clones than CD4+ did, on average.

For this clone: As yet, its antigen is unknown.

Profiled with immunoSEQ multiplex PCR; TCRdb holds only in-frame clones, not every one. Among 99,000 or so clones listed, more than 85% were seen once. The CDR3 loop spans 14 amino acids. Germline CDR1 SGHAT, CDR2 FQNNGV. If patients had autoimmune disease history or systemic immunosuppression, they were excluded. The receptor comes from an adult with an advanced solid tumor such as melanoma, head and neck, liver or kidney cancer. The input for sequencing was CD4+ or CD8+ T cells sorted from blood, taken in a trial of the OX40 agonist ivuxolimab. V usage is TRBV11-2 and J usage is TRBJ2-5, with no clear D. The DNA end favors TRBJ2-7, so the J call may be wrong. The CDR3 loop is CASSLYVSSYEQYF. DNA of the CDR3: TGTGCCAGCAGCTTGTATGTAAGCTCCTACGAGCAGTACTTC.